This TCR beta chain was captured in a study of shared clonotypes between healthy human individuals. Looking at the study overall: Each donor had three CD4 naive, three CD4 memory, two CD8 naive and one CD8 memory plate.

Study processing details: Quality scores were absent from the junction-only immunoSEQ sequences, so filtering differed. Using immunoSEQ multiplex PCR, the repertoire was profiled, and TCRdb retains in-frame clones only, with some absent. The D gene and trimming were derived from the DNA, and the V and J assignments and clone size from that table. Here the sample spans roughly 2,500,000 clones, 93% being singletons. Findings of the study overall: Memory subsets generally showed smaller estimated richness than naive subsets did. Unshared clonotypes carried lower generation probabilities than those common to all four donors.

Concerning this clone itself: The antigen is undetermined.

The sample was naive CD4+ T cells from PBMCs. Documented subset: CD45RA+ positively selected. The receptor was isolated from a man between 18 and 35 years old in good health. Some clones in this sample may be carry-over from other donors' samples.

The DNA of the CDR3 is TGTGCCAGCAGCTTGGCCCGGGGAATTCTTTCTTTCGGAAACACCATATATTTT. Its protein is CASSLARGILSFGNTIYF. The V call is TRBV5-6, the J call TRBJ1-3, with D unclear. V dropped 0 bases and J dropped 4 bases, with 20 bases sitting between them. This CDR3 spans 18 amino acids. Germline V gives CDR1 SGHDT, CDR2 YYEEEE. Looking up the rest from reference TRBV5-6 and TRBJ1-3 gives the full variable domain: DAGVTQSPTHLIKTRGQQVTLRCSPKSGHDTVSWYQQALGQGPQFIFQYYEEEERQRGNFPDRFSGHQFPNYSSELNVNALLLGDSALYLCASSLARGILSFGNTIYFGEGSWLTVV.